The 23 T cell receptor beta chains given below trace back to one sample, sequenced in a study of blood T cell repertoires in COVID-19. The method was immunoSEQ multiplex PCR; TCRdb's version includes in-frame clones alone and lacks a portion of them. The sample has tens of thousands of clones; 90% are singletons. The sample comprised peripheral blood. The receptors stem from a man in his fifties or sixties with COVID-19, enrolled during active disease.

This sequence joins TRBV6-5 and TRBJ1-5; D not certain. Germline CDR1 is MNHEY and CDR2 is SVGAGI. Trimming cost V 6 bases and J 4 bases, with 10 bases left between them. The CDR3 loop spans 13 amino acids. CDR3 loop: CASRAEGNQPQHF. CDR3 sequence (DNA): TGTGCCAGCAGGGCGGAGGGAAATCAGCCCCAGCATTTT.

This chain uses TRBV28 with TRBJ1-5; 7 bases agree with TRBD1. Germline V gives CDR1 MDHEN, CDR2 SYDVKM. The J segment lost 0 bases and the V segment lost 5 bases, leaving 10 bases of the junction unmatched. CDR3 size: 17 residues. CDR3 loop: CASSPTSGTDSNQPQHF. DNA for the CDR3: TGTGCCAGCAGTCCGACCTCCGGGACAGATAGCAATCAGCCCCAGCATTTT. The full variable domain, with the rest looked up from reference TRBV28 and TRBJ1-5, is DVKVTQSSRYLVKRTGEKVFLECVQDMDHENMFWYRQDPGLGLRLIYFSYDVKMKEKGDIPEGYSVSREKKERFSLILESASTNQTSMYLCASSPTSGTDSNQPQHFGDGTRLSIL.

The chain employs TRBV18 and TRBJ2-1; 11 bases map to TRBD1. Losses at the gene ends were 3 bases for V and 8 bases for J; bases not matched to a gene: 6. Per the germline V gene, CDR1 is KGHSH and CDR2 is LQKENI. CDR3 length: 15 amino acids. The CDR3 spells CASSPSGTGGYEQFF. As DNA, the CDR3 is TGTGCCAGCTCACCGTCCGGGACAGGGGGGTATGAGCAGTTCTTC.

The genes are TRBV21-1 and TRBJ1-5; TRBD1 was called by the table and not checked on the DNA. TRBV21-1 has pseudogene status. There are 17 residues in the CDR3. In DNA form, the CDR3 reads TGTGCCAGCAGCAAAGATAGGACAGCCTATAGCAATCAGCCCCAGCATTTT. Translation gives CASSKDRTAYSNQPQHF.

The chain combines TRBV15 with TRBJ1-5; D call uncertain. Germline CDR1 is LNHNV and CDR2 is YYDKDF (reference sequence). The CDR3 is 14 amino acids. Trimming took off 0 bases at V and 5 bases at J, with 8 bases between the two ends. The CDR3 protein is CATSRDLPDQPQHF. The CDR3 DNA is TGTGCCACCAGCAGAGATCTTCCGGATCAGCCCCAGCATTTT.

CDR3 loop: CASSFGTQEAFF. As DNA, the CDR3 is TGTGCCAGCAGCTTCGGGACACAAGAAGCTTTCTTT. The V and J genes are TRBV7-9 and TRBJ1-1; possibly TRBD1 for D (6 bases). The V gene's germline CDR1 is SEHNR and CDR2 FQNEAQ (reference sequence). Trimming cost V 3 bases and J 8 bases, with 10 bases left between them. The CDR3 covers 12 residues.

The gene calls are TRBV27 and TRBJ2-5; tentative D call: TRBD2 (7 bases). Germline V gene sequence: CDR1 MNHEY, CDR2 SMNVEV (reference sequence). The CDR3 has 15 amino acids. Trimming removed 0 bases at V and 5 bases at J, with 13 bases between. The CDR3 DNA is TGTGCCAGCAGTTTATCTCGGGGGGCGTTTGAGACCCAGTACTTC. The encoded protein is CASSLSRGAFETQYF.

The rearrangement links TRBV2 to TRBJ2-1; D perhaps matches TRBD2 (6 bases). V was clipped by 7 bases and J by 7 bases, with 17 bases between them. The CDR3 has 14 amino acids. Germline loops: CDR1 SNHLY, CDR2 FYNNEI. The CDR3 is CASKSTRYGNEQFF. CDR3 DNA: TGTGCCAGCAAGTCGACTAGATACGGTAATGAGCAGTTCTTC.

V and J are TRBV3-1 (or the pseudogene TRBV3-2) and TRBJ1-1, with no clear D. The CDR3 extends over 14 amino acids. From germline, CDR1 is LGHDT and CDR2 YNNKEL (reference sequence). Trimming pared 6 bases from V and 4 bases from J, leaving 15 bases between. CDR3 residues: CASSGVGGVTEAFF. Here the CDR3 DNA reads TGTGCCAGCAGTGGTGTCGGCGGGGTCACTGAAGCTTTCTTT.

The chain links TRBV19 to TRBJ2-3; D not certain. The CDR3 sequence is 14 residues long. From germline, CDR1 is LNHDA and CDR2 SQIVND (reference sequence). V lost 1 base, J lost 1 base, and 6 bases lay in between. The CDR3 protein is CASSIAQGTDTQYF. The CDR3 DNA reads TGTGCCAGTAGTATAGCCCAGGGCACAGATACGCAGTATTTT.

The V call is TRBV4-2, the J call TRBJ2-5; 12 bases are a match to TRBD1. The J segment lost 7 bases and the V segment lost 3 bases, leaving 12 bases of the junction unmatched. The CDR3 has 17 residues. Germline-derived CDR1 and CDR2 are LGHNA and YNFKEQ. CDR3 nucleotides: TGTGCCAGCAGCCAGTCATCCGGGACAGGGGGCGAAGGGACCCAGTACTTC. Translated, it gives CASSQSSGTGGEGTQYF.

The chain joins TRBV24-1 to TRBJ2-6, with D tentatively TRBD1 (6 bases). CDR3 size: 14 residues. V lost 9 bases and J lost 2, with 10 bases in between. Germline loops: CDR1 KGHDR, CDR2 SFDVKD. DNA of the CDR3: TGTGCCACCGCAACAGGGCCTGGGGCCAACGTCCTGACTTTC. This translates into CATATGPGANVLTF.

The chain is built from TRBV27 and TRBJ1-2; 11 bases match TRBD1. This CDR3 has 14 residues. The V and J ends lost 5 bases and 7 bases, in that order; junction bases with no gene match: 6. Germline V lookup: CDR1 MNHEY, CDR2 SMNVEV (reference sequence). The CDR3 sequence is CASSPDRGRRGYTF. In DNA form, the CDR3 reads TGTGCCAGCAGTCCGGACAGGGGGCGTCGTGGCTACACCTTC.

The chain is built from TRBV6-5 and TRBJ2-3, with TRBD2 matching 9 bases. The CDR3 runs 16 residues. CDR1 is MNHEY and CDR2 is SVGAGI in the germline V gene. V gave up 2 bases and J gave up 0 bases; unmatched junction bases: 3. This chain's CDR3 is CASSYMLAGSTDTQYF. Here the CDR3 DNA reads TGTGCCAGCAGTTACATGCTAGCGGGAAGCACAGATACGCAGTATTTT.

CDR3 amino acids: CASSIRQGNLGTQYF. The CDR3 nucleotides read TGTGCCAGTAGTATTCGACAGGGAAATTTGGGGACCCAGTACTTC. The V gene is TRBV19, the J gene TRBJ2-5; 7 bases match TRBD1. The CDR3 has 15 residues. V trimming: 3 bases; J trimming: 7 bases; junction bases outside the gene matches: 11. The germline V gene has CDR1 LNHDA and CDR2 SQIVND (reference sequence).

This chain uses TRBV28 with TRBJ2-1, with TRBD2 as a possible D gene (5 bases). Trimming pared 6 bases from V and 8 bases from J, leaving 14 bases between. Germline V gives CDR1 MDHEN, CDR2 SYDVKM. CDR3 length: 13 amino acids. In DNA form, the CDR3 reads TGTGCCAGCAGGAGGGTTGGTGGAGATGAGCAGTTCTTC. Translated, it gives CASRRVGGDEQFF.

The chain is built from TRBV12-2 and TRBJ2-7; the table's D call, TRBD2, has no DNA check behind it. TRBV12-2 is designated a pseudogene. The CDR3 runs 14 residues. Here the CDR3 reads CASRFSESSYEQYF. CDR3 in DNA: TGTGCAAGTCGCTTTAGTGAGAGCTCCTACGAGCAGTACTTC.

This chain uses TRBV9 with TRBJ2-1; a possible D gene is TRBD2 (6 bases). V lost 1 base to trimming and J lost 7 bases, with 9 bases between them. CDR3 length: 13 residues. The germline V gene encodes CDR1 SGDLS and CDR2 YYNGEE. The CDR3 loop reads CASSVIRENEQFF. As DNA, the CDR3 is TGTGCCAGCAGCGTAATCCGGGAGAATGAGCAGTTCTTC.

The chain carries TRBV2 and TRBJ2-3; 10 positions match TRBD2. The CDR3 runs to 15 residues. V gave up 4 bases and J gave up 7 bases; unmatched junction bases: 8. Germline loops: CDR1 SNHLY, CDR2 FYNNEI. The CDR3 region is CASSGASGRQNTQYF. In DNA form, the CDR3 reads TGTGCCAGCAGTGGGGCTAGCGGGAGACAAAATACGCAGTATTTT.

The chain recombines TRBV2 with TRBJ2-3; D gene uncertain. Germline V gives CDR1 SNHLY, CDR2 FYNNEI. The CDR3 sequence is 12 residues long. With 8 bases removed from V and 0 bases from J, the gap between germline ends came to 6 bases. CDR3 loop: CASPPSTDTQYF. CDR3 nucleotide sequence: TGTGCCAGCCCTCCTAGCACAGATACGCAGTATTTT. Variable domain in full (rest from reference TRBV2 and TRBJ2-3): EPEVTQTPSHQVTQMGQEVILRCVPISNHLYFYWYRQILGQKVEFLVSFYNNEISEKSEIFDDQFSVERPDGSNFTLKIRSTKLEDSAMYFCASPPSTDTQYFGPGTRLTVL.

V gene TRBV24-1 combines with J gene TRBJ2-3; TRBD2 matches at 7 bases. The CDR3 covers 14 residues. V trimming: 5 bases; J trimming: 7 bases; junction bases outside the gene matches: 8. The V gene's germline CDR1 is KGHDR and CDR2 SFDVKD. Here the CDR3 reads CATSVPGGLYTQYF. The CDR3 DNA is TGTGCCACCAGTGTACCGGGGGGTTTATATACGCAGTATTTT.

The chain uses TRBV11-2 and TRBJ2-7; D is possibly TRBD1 (6 bases). There are 15 residues in the CDR3. Trimming took off 3 bases at V and 0 bases at J, with 12 bases between the two ends. Looked up from germline, CDR1 is SGHAT and CDR2 is FQNNGV. This chain's CDR3 is CASSFSAGVSYEQYF. The CDR3 nucleotides read TGTGCCAGCAGCTTTTCGGCAGGGGTCTCCTACGAGCAGTACTTC.

The chain employs TRBV2 and TRBJ2-7, with 8 bases matching TRBD1. The CDR3 length is 15 residues. Germline trimming cut 5 bases from V and 0 bases from J; bases unmatched to any gene: 6. Per the germline V gene, CDR1 is SNHLY and CDR2 is FYNNEI. CDR3 DNA: TGTGCCAGCAGTCGGGTCGGGACAGGCTCCTACGAGCAGTACTTC. It is translated as CASSRVGTGSYEQYF. Complete variable domain (other parts from reference TRBV2 and TRBJ2-7): EPEVTQTPSHQVTQMGQEVILRCVPISNHLYFYWYRQILGQKVEFLVSFYNNEISEKSEIFDDQFSVERPDGSNFTLKIRSTKLEDSAMYFCASSRVGTGSYEQYFGPGTRLTVT.